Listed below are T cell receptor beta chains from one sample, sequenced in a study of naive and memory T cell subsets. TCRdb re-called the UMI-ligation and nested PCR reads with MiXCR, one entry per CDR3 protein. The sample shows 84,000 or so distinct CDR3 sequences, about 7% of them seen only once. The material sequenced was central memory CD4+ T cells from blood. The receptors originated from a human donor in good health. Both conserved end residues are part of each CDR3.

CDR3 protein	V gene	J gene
CASSQESGGGIGYTF	TRBV3-1	TRBJ1-2
CASSQDFFQGDTIYF	TRBV4-3	TRBJ1-3
CASSQDGTSGSYEQYF	TRBV4-2	TRBJ2-7
CASSPSGQFTDTQYF	TRBV7-2	TRBJ2-3
CASSQEAFQDNTEAFF	TRBV14	TRBJ1-1
CASSVRGGGGYTF	TRBV3-1	TRBJ1-2
CASSPRTGPFSYNSPLHF	TRBV3-1	TRBJ1-6
CASSLARVPGQPQHF	TRBV7-2	TRBJ1-5
CSVAGRTYEQYF	TRBV29-1	TRBJ2-7
CASSQDHGGGQRDTQYF	TRBV3-1	TRBJ2-3
CASSSGGAGPGQFF	TRBV5-1	TRBJ2-1
CASSQAGHGPQGTNEQFF	TRBV3-1	TRBJ2-1
CASSQGADTRGYGYTF	TRBV4-3	TRBJ1-2
CASSSQGGDEKLFF	TRBV12-3/TRBV12-4	TRBJ1-4